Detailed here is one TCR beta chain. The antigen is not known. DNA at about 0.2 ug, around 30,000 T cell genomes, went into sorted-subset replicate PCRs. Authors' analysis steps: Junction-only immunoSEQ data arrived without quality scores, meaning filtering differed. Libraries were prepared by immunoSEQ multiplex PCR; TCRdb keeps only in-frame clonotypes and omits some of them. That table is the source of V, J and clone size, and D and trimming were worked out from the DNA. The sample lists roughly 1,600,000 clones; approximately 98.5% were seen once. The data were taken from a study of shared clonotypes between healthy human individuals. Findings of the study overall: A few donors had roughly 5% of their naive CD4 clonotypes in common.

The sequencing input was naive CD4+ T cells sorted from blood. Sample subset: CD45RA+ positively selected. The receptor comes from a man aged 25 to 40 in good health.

This CDR3 is CAIQPMVNTDTQYF. The DNA for the CDR3 is TGTGCCATCCAGCCGATGGTTAACACAGATACGCAGTATTTT. The genes are TRBV2 and TRBJ2-3; no firm D call. This CDR3 is 14 amino acids long. CDR1 is SNHLY and CDR2 is FYNNEI in the germline V gene. Trimming took 10 bases from V and 2 from J, leaving 16 bases between them.